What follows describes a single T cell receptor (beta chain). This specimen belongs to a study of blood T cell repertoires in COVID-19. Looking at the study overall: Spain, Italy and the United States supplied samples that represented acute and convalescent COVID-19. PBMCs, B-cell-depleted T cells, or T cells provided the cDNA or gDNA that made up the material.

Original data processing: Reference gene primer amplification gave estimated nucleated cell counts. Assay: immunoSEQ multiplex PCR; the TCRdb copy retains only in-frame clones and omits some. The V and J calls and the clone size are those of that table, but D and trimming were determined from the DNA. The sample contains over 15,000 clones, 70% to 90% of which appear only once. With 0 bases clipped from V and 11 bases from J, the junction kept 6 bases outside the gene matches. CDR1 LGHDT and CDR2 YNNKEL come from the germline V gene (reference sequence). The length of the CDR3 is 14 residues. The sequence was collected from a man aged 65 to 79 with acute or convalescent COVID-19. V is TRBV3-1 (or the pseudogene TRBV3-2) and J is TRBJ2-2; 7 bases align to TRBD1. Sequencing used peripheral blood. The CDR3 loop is CASSQETRGRELFF. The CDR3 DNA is TGTGCCAGCAGCCAAGAGACCAGGGGGAGAGAGCTGTTTTTT.